The following is a T cell receptor beta chain sequence with its context. Original methodology: Nucleated cell counts were estimated from reference gene primer amplification. This table comes from immunoSEQ multiplex PCR, and its TCRdb copy is limited to in-frame clones, with some not included. V, J and clone size were drawn from that table, and D and trimming were deduced from the DNA. The sample records roughly 63,000 clones, about 73% being singletons. This sample is part of a study of blood T cell repertoires in COVID-19. Study context: Sources were T cells, B-cell-depleted T cells, or PBMCs; the material itself was cDNA or gDNA.

CDR1 and CDR2 (germline): SGHAT, FQDESV (reference sequence). Trimming cost V 5 bases and J 7 bases, with 12 bases left between them. The CDR3 length is 13 residues. This receptor was identified in a woman older than 75 with acute or convalescent COVID-19. The chain employs TRBV11-1 and TRBJ1-5; possibly TRBD1 for D (5 bases). Source material: peripheral blood. CDR3 loop: CASSRGRGQPQHF. CDR3 in DNA: TGTGCCAGCAGCCGAGGGCGGGGGCAGCCCCAGCATTTT. Full variable domain (remainder filled in from reference TRBV11-1 and TRBJ1-5): EAEVAQSPRYKITEKSQAVAFWCDPISGHATLYWYRQILGQGPELLVQFQDESVVDDSQLPKDRFSAERLKGVDSTLKIQPAELGDSAMYLCASSRGRGQPQHFGDGTRLSIL.